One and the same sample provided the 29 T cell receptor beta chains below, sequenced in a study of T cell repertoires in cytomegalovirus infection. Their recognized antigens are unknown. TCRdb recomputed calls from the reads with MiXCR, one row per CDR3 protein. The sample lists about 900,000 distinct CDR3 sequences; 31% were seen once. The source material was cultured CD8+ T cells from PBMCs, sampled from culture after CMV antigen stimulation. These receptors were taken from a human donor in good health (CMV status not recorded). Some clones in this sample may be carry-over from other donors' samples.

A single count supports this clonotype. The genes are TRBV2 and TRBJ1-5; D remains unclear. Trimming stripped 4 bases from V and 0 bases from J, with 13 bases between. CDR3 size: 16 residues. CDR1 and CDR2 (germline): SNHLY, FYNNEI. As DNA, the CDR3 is TGTGCCAGCAGTGTCGGGAGGACTTATAGCAATCAGCCCCAGCATTTT. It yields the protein CASSVGRTYSNQPQHF.

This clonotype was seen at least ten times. The CDR3 nucleotides read TGTGCCACCCATTCGGCTAAAGAAGCTTTCTTT. This encodes CATHSAKEAFF. The chain carries TRBV27 and TRBJ1-1; no definite D call. The CDR3 is made up of 11 amino acids. CDR1 is MNHEY and CDR2 is SMNVEV in the germline V gene (reference sequence). Trimming pared 10 bases from V and 8 bases from J, leaving 14 bases between.

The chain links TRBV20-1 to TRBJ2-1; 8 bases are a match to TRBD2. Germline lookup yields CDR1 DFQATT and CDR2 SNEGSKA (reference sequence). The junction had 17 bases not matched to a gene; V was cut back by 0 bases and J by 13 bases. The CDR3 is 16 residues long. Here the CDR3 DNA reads TGCAGTGCTAGAGACTTAGAGCGGGGGTTCGAAAAAAATCAGTTCTTC. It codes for CSARDLERGFEKNQFF.

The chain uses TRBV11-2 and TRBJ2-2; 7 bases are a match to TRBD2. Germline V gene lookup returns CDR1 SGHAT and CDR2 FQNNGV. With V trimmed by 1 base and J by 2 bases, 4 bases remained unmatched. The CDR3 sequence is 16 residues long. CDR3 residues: CASSLVAGENTGELFF. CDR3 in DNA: TGTGCCAGCAGCTTAGTAGCGGGCGAAAACACCGGGGAGCTGTTTTTT.

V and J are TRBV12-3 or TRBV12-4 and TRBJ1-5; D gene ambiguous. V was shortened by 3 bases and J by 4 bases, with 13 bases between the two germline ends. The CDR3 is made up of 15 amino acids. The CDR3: CASSFPRGYNQPQHF. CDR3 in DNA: TGTGCCAGCAGTTTCCCGAGAGGGTATAATCAGCCCCAGCATTTT.

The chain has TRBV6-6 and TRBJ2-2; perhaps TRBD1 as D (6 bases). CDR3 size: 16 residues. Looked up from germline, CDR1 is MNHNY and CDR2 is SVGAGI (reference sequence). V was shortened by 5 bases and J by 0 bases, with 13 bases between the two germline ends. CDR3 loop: CASSDQGHTNTGELFF. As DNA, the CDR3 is TGTGCCAGCAGTGACCAGGGACATACGAACACCGGGGAGCTGTTTTTT.

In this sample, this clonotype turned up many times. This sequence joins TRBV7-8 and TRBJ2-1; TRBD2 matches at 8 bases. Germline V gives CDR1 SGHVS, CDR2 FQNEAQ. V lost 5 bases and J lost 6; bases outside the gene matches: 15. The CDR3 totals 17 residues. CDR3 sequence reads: CASSPFGGASSGNEQFF. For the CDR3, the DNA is TGTGCCAGCAGCCCCTTCGGGGGGGCCTCTTCTGGCAATGAGCAGTTCTTC.

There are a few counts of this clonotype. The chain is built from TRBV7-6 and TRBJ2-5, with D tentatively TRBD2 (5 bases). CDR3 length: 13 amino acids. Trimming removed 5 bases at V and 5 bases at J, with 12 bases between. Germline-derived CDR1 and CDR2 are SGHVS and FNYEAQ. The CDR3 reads CASSPIRGETQYF. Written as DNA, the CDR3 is TGTGCCAGCAGCCCGATCCGAGGGGAGACCCAGTACTTC.

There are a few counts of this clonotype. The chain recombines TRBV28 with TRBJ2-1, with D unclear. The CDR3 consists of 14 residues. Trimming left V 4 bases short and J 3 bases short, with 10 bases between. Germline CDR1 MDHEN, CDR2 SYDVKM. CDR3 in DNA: TGTGCCAGCAGTTCTTCCGCGGTCTACAATGAGCAGTTCTTC. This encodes CASSSSAVYNEQFF.

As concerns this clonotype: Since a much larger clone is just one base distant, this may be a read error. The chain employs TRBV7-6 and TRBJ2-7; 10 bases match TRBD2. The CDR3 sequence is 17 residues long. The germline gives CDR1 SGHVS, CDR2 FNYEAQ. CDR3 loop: CASSLGASGGSSNEQYF. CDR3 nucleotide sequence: TGTGCCAGCAGCTTAGGAGCTAGCGGGGGTAGCTCCAACGAGCAGTACTTC.

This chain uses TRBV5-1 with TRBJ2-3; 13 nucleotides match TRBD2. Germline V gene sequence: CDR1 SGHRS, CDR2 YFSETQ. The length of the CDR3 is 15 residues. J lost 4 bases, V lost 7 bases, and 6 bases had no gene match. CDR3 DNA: TGCGCCAGCGGGACTAGCGGGGAGTTTTCAGATACGCAGTATTTT. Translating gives CASGTSGEFSDTQYF. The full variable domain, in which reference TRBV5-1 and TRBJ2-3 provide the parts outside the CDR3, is KAGVTQTPRYLIKTRGQQVTLSCSPISGHRSVSWYQQTPGQGLQFLFEYFSETQRNKGNFPGRFSGRQFSNSRSEMNVSTLELGDSALYLCASGTSGEFSDTQYFGPGTRLTVL.

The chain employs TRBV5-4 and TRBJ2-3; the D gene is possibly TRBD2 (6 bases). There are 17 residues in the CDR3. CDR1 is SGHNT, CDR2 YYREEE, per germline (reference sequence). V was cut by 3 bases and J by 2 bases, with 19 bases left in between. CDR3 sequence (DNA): TGTGCCAGCAGCTCCCCGGGGGACCCGATTATCACAGATACGCAGTATTTT. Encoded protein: CASSSPGDPIITDTQYF.

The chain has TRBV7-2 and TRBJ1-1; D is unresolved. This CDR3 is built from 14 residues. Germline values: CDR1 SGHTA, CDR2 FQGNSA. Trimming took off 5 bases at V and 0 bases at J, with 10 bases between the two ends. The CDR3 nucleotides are TGTGCCAGCAGCCCCGGACCGGTGAACACTGAAGCTTTCTTT. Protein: CASSPGPVNTEAFF.

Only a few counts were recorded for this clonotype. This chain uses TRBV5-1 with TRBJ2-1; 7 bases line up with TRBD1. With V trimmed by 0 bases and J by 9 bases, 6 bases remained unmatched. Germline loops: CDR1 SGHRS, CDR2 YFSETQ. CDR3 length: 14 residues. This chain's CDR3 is CASSLGQGTGEQFF. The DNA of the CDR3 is TGCGCCAGCAGCTTGGGACAGGGTACGGGTGAGCAGTTCTTC.

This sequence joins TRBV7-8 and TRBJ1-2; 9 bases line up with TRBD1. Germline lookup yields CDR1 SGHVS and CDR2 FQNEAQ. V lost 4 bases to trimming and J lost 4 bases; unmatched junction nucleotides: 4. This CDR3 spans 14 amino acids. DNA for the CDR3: TGTGCCAGCAGCTACTGGACAGGGGCCTATGGCTACACCTTC. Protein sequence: CASSYWTGAYGYTF.

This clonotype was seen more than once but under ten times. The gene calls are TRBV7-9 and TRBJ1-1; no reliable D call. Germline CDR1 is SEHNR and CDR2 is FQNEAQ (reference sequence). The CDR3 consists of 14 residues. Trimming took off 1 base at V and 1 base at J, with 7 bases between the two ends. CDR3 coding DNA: TGTGCCAGCAGCTTAGTAACGAGGAACACTGAAGCTTTCTTT. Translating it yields CASSLVTRNTEAFF.

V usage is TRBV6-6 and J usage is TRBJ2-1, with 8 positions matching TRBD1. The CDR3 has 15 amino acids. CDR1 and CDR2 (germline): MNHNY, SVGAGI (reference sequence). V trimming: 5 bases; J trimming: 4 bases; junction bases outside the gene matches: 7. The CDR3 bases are TGTGCCAGCAGTACCTACAGGGGGGATTACAATGAGCAGTTCTTC. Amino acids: CASSTYRGDYNEQFF.

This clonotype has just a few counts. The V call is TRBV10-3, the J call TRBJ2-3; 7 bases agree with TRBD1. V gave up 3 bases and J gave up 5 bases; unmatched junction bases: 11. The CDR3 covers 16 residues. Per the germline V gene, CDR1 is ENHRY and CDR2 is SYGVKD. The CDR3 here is CAISELRTGDRDTQYF. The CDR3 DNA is TGTGCCATCAGTGAACTCCGGACAGGCGACAGAGATACGCAGTATTTT.

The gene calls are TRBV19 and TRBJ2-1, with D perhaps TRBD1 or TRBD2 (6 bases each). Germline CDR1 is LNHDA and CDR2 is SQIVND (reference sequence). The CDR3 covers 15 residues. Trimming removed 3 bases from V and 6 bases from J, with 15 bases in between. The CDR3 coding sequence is TGTGCCAGTAGTATTTCGGGGGCGAGCCGCAATGAGCAGTTCTTC. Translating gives CASSISGASRNEQFF.

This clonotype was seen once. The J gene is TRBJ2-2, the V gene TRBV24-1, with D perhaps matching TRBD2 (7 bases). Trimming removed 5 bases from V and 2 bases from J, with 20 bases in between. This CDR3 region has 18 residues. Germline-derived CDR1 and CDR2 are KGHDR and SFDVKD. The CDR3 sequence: CATSGSRGGEVNTGELFF. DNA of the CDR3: TGTGCCACCAGTGGGTCACGAGGGGGGGAAGTTAACACCGGGGAGCTGTTTTTT.

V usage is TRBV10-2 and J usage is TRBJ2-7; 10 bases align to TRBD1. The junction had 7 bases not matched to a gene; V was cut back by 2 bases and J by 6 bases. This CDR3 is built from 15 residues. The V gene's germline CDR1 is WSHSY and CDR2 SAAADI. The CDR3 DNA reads TGCGCCAGCAGTGAGCCCGAGGGGGACAGGGGCGAGCAGTACTTC. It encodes CASSEPEGDRGEQYF.

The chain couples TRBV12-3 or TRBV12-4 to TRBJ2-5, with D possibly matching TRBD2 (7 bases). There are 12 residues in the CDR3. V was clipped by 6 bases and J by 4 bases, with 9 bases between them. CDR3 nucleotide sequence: TGTGCCAGCAGGGGAGGGGGAGAGACCCAGTACTTC. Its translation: CASRGGGETQYF.

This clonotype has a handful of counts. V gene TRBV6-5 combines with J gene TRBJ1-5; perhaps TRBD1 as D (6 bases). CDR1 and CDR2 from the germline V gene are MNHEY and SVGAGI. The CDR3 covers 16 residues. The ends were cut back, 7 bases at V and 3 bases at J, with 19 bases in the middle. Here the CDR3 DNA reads TGTGCCAGCACGCAAGGGGGGTTGGCGATCAATCAGCCCCAGCATTTT. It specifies CASTQGGLAINQPQHF.

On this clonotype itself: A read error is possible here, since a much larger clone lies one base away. This CDR3 is CVSSLGDSSEQYF. In DNA form, the CDR3 reads TGTGTCAGCAGCCTGGGGGACTCTTCCGAGCAGTACTTC. The chain uses TRBV12-3 or TRBV12-4 and TRBJ2-7, with D perhaps TRBD2 (6 bases). This CDR3 is 13 amino acids long.

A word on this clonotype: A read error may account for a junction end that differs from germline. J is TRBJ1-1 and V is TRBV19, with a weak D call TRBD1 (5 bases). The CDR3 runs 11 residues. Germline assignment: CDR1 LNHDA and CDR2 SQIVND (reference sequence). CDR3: CASSPGTEAYF. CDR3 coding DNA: TGTGCCAGTAGTCCAGGGACTGAAGCTTACTTT.

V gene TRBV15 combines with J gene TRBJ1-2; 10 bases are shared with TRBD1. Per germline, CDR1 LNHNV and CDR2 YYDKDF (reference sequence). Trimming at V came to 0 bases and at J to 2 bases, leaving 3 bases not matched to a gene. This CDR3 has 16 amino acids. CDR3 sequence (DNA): TGTGCCACCAGCAGAGATCCGGGACAGGGGAACTATGGCTACACCTTC. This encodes CATSRDPGQGNYGYTF.

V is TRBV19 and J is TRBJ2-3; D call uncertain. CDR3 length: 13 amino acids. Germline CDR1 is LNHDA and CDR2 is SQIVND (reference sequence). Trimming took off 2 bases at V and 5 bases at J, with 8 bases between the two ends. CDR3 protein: CASSIRGLDTQYF. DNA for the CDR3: TGTGCCAGTAGTATAAGAGGCCTAGATACGCAGTATTTT.

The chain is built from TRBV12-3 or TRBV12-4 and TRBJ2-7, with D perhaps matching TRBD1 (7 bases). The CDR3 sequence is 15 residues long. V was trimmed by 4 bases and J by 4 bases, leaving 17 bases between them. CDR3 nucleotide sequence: TGTGCCAGCAGTTCCACCTCGACAGGGACTTACGAGCAGTACTTC. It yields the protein CASSSTSTGTYEQYF.

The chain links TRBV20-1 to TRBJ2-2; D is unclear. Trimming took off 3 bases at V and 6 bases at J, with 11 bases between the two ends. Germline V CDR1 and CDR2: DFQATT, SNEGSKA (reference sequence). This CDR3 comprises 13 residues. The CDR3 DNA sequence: TGCAGTGCTAGCAAGGAGAGGTCCGGGGAGCTGTTTTTT. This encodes CSASKERSGELFF.